This TCR beta chain stems from a study of blood T cell repertoires in COVID-19. Participants' reported clinical history set cohort assignment. The ends lost 7 bases at V and 4 bases at J; junction bases unmatched: 7. Per germline, CDR1 MNHEY and CDR2 SVGAGI. The CDR3 spans 13 residues. As to this clone: The same CDR3 is also encoded by other DNA sequences in this sample.

Clones were sequenced by immunoSEQ multiplex PCR, and TCRdb holds only the in-frame ones, with some missing. This table holds approximately 210,000 clones, roughly 91% found once. The specimen was PBMCs or T cells enriched from blood (not recorded which). This sequence originates from a man in his thirties or forties in a cohort exposed to, infected with or recovered from COVID-19 (not recorded which). The J gene is TRBJ2-7, the V gene TRBV6-5; 7 bases match TRBD2. CDR3 region: CASTKREGYEQYF. CDR3 bases: TGTGCCAGCACAAAGCGGGAAGGGTACGAGCAGTACTTC.